The 9 T cell receptor beta chains below come from one sample, sequenced in a study of T-cell reconstitution after alpha-beta-depleted transplantation in children. The library targeted TCRbeta and was prepared with unique molecular identifiers. TCRdb re-called the PCR reads with MiXCR, one entry per CDR3 protein. The table shows a few hundred thousand distinct CDR3 sequences, with 8% to 10% occurring only once. This specimen was PBMCs from the stem cell graft donor, taken from the stem cell graft. These TCRs come from a human donor who donated a stem cell graft to a child with acute lymphoblastic leukemia.

The chain is built from TRBV20-1 and TRBJ1-5; 8 nucleotides agree with TRBD1. Per the germline V gene, CDR1 is DFQATT and CDR2 is SNEGSKA (reference sequence). J was trimmed by 2 bases and V by 5 bases; bases with no gene match: 8. The CDR3 sequence is 15 residues long. The CDR3 nucleotides are TGCAGTGCTCAAAACAGGGGGGCTGGCAATCAGCCCCAGCATTTT. Protein: CSAQNRGAGNQPQHF.

In this sample, this clonotype turned up many times. V usage is TRBV5-1 and J usage is TRBJ2-6, with D uncertain. The CDR3 is 16 residues long. Between the trimmed V and J ends, which lost 5 bases and 0 bases, there was a span of 12 bases. Per the germline V gene, CDR1 is SGHRS and CDR2 is YFSETQ. The CDR3 coding sequence is TGCGCCAGCAGGCTAGGTCACTACTCTGGGGCCAACGTCCTGACTTTC. This codes for CASRLGHYSGANVLTF.

This clonotype was counted at least ten times. The chain employs TRBV10-1 and TRBJ1-1, with a weak D call TRBD1 (5 bases). V was clipped by 10 bases and J by 10 bases, with 19 bases between them. CDR1 and CDR2 (germline): WNHNN, SYGVQD (reference sequence). The CDR3 has 12 amino acids. CDR3 in amino acids: CATNSPAGGAFF. The CDR3 DNA reads TGCGCCACCAATTCTCCCGCGGGGGGAGCTTTCTTT.

V and J are TRBV7-2 and TRBJ1-1, with a weak D call TRBD1 (5 bases). CDR1 and CDR2 (germline): SGHTA, FQGNSA. The CDR3 runs 15 residues. V dropped 5 bases and J dropped 1 base, with 14 bases sitting between them. DNA of the CDR3: TGTGCCAGCAGCCCCCCGCAGGGCTGGAACACTGAAGCTTTCTTT. This gives the protein CASSPPQGWNTEAFF.

This clonotype was found a few times. The chain links TRBV29-1 to TRBJ2-1, with no clear D. The V end lost 4 bases, the J end lost 0 bases, and 19 bases lay between the germline ends. In germline, CDR1 is SQVTM, CDR2 ANQGSEA. This CDR3 spans 17 amino acids. The CDR3 loop is CSVAIDFRTDSYNEQFF. CDR3 sequence (DNA): TGCAGCGTTGCTATCGATTTTAGGACCGACTCCTACAATGAGCAGTTCTTC.

This clonotype was seen many times. The V gene is TRBV10-2, the J gene TRBJ2-7; D possibly corresponds to TRBD2 (5 bases). Trimming took 4 bases from V and 7 from J, leaving 17 bases between them. Germline V CDR1 and CDR2: WSHSY, SAAADI. CDR3 length: 14 amino acids. The CDR3 DNA follows: TGCGCCAGCAGTGGGGGAGATGGGGAAGGGGAGCAGTACTTC. It encodes CASSGGDGEGEQYF.

This clonotype appeared many times. The rearrangement links TRBV5-1 to TRBJ1-3; unclear D gene. Trimming stripped 0 bases from V and 3 bases from J, with 4 bases between. CDR3 length: 13 amino acids. Germline V CDR1 and CDR2: SGHRS, YFSETQ. CDR3 sequence: CASSLEGGNTIYF. For the CDR3, the DNA is TGCGCCAGCAGCTTGGAGGGTGGAAACACCATATATTTT.

This clonotype was recorded many times. The chain employs TRBV7-2 and TRBJ2-1; perhaps TRBD2 as D (6 bases). The CDR3 extends over 14 amino acids. Germline assignment: CDR1 SGHTA and CDR2 FQGNSA. V was cut by 5 bases and J by 5 bases, with 13 bases left in between. CDR3 residues: CASSTRRDNNEQFF. The CDR3 DNA reads as TGTGCCAGCAGCACTAGGAGGGATAACAATGAGCAGTTCTTC. The full variable domain, with the rest looked up from reference TRBV7-2 and TRBJ2-1, is GAGVSQSPSNKVTEKGKDVELRCDPISGHTALYWYRQSLGQGLEFLIYFQGNSAPDKSGLPSDRFSAERTGGSVSTLTIQRTQQEDSAVYLCASSTRRDNNEQFFGPGTRLTVL.

This clonotype was seen repeatedly, ten times or more. The chain is built from TRBV5-1 and TRBJ1-5; the D gene is possibly TRBD1 (5 bases). The germline CDR1 and CDR2 sequences are SGHRS and YFSETQ. The CDR3 contains 14 residues. Between the trimmed V and J ends, which lost 0 bases and 6 bases, there was a span of 10 bases. This CDR3 reads CASSLGLGGQPQHF. The CDR3 nucleotides read TGCGCCAGCAGCTTGGGGCTGGGGGGTCAGCCCCAGCATTTT. The full variable domain, rest sourced from reference TRBV5-1 and TRBJ1-5, is KAGVTQTPRYLIKTRGQQVTLSCSPISGHRSVSWYQQTPGQGLQFLFEYFSETQRNKGNFPGRFSGRQFSNSRSEMNVSTLELGDSALYLCASSLGLGGQPQHFGDGTRLSIL.